Following are 16 T cell receptor beta chains from one sample sequenced in a study of radiotherapy plus CTLA-4 blockade in lung cancer (dated by TCRdb to 2017 to 2018). Receptor amplification or capture employed the immunoSEQ multiplex PCR assay. TCRdb took this table from immuneACCESS and kept in-frame rearrangements with V and J called. Such tables lack part of the clones; where checked against another copy, unresolved V genes explain under half of the gap, and the rest is unexplained. Counted in this sample were 57,000 or so clones; around 77% of them appeared once. 4% to 5.5% of the sample is taken by the ten largest. The specimen comprised peripheral blood, sampled from a patient treated with radiotherapy plus ipilimumab. The receptors originated from a human donor with non-small cell lung cancer who had a complete response to radiotherapy plus ipilimumab.

This clone was observed a few times. The chain uses TRBV19 and TRBJ2-6; D may be TRBD2 (5 bases). This CDR3 contains 14 residues. Germline V lookup: CDR1 LNHDA, CDR2 SQIVND (reference sequence). Trimming left V 10 bases short and J 2 bases short, with 12 bases between. The CDR3 DNA sequence: TGTGCCACGAGGCGGGTGGCTGGGGCCAACGTCCTGACTTTC. This translates into CATRRVAGANVLTF.

The V call is TRBV6-1, the J call TRBJ2-7; D remains unclear. From germline, CDR1 is MNHNS and CDR2 SASEGT. V was cut by 5 bases and J by 4 bases, with 12 bases left in between. The CDR3 runs 13 residues. The CDR3, as DNA: TGTGCCAGCAGTTGGAGTAGCCAGTACGAGCAGTACGTC. Protein product: CASSWSSQYEQYV.

This clone has only one observation. CDR3 sequence: CASSLGGNMNTEAFF. CDR3 nucleotides: TGTGCCAGCAGTTTAGGGGGAAACATGAACACTGAAGCTTTCTTT. The chain has TRBV28 and TRBJ1-1; a weak D match, TRBD1 (5 bases). Germline V CDR1 and CDR2: MDHEN, SYDVKM. This CDR3 contains 15 residues. The V gene lost 2 bases and the J gene lost 0 bases, with 10 bases spanning the gap.

Concerning this clone: Compared with germline, one end of the junction differs, possibly owing to a read error. This sequence joins TRBV11-2 and TRBJ2-1; D gene uncertain. The CDR3 covers 13 residues. CDR1 and CDR2 from the germline V gene are SGHAT and FQNNGV. CDR3 region: CAGSPARNNEQFF. CDR3 nucleotides: TGTGCCGGCAGCCCCGCGCGGAACAATGAGCAGTTCTTC.

The V and J genes are TRBV6-5 and TRBJ1-2; D unresolved. CDR1 is MNHEY and CDR2 is SVGAGI in the germline V gene. This CDR3 is built from 13 residues. Trimming stripped 0 bases from V and 4 bases from J, with 6 bases between. The CDR3 loop is CASSYSFGYGYTF. CDR3 nucleotide sequence: TGTGCCAGCAGTTACTCCTTCGGCTATGGCTACACCTTC.

This rearrangement joins TRBV6-5 to TRBJ2-7; D is unresolved. The length of the CDR3 is 14 residues. V was clipped by 8 bases and J by 4 bases, with 18 bases between them. Germline values: CDR1 MNHEY, CDR2 SVGAGI. The CDR3 here is CASAALRLGYEQYF. The CDR3 DNA is TGTGCCAGCGCAGCCCTAAGGTTAGGGTACGAGCAGTACTTC.

The rearrangement uses TRBV7-2 and TRBJ1-2; the D gene is possibly TRBD1 (6 bases). Trimming removed 5 bases from V and 8 bases from J, with 18 bases in between. Per germline, CDR1 SGHTA and CDR2 FQGNSA. The CDR3 extends over 14 amino acids. For the CDR3, the DNA is TGTGCCAGCAGCCCCCTAAAGACAGGACACGGCTACACCTTC. Amino acids: CASSPLKTGHGYTF.

The chain carries TRBV27 and TRBJ2-7, with a possible D match to TRBD1 (5 bases). CDR1 and CDR2 from the germline V gene are MNHEY and SMNVEV (reference sequence). Trimming removed 5 bases at V and 0 bases at J, with 17 bases between. The CDR3 contains 16 residues. CDR3 residues: CASSPGRQYASYEQYV. The CDR3 DNA is TGTGCCAGCAGTCCCGGCCGACAGTATGCCTCCTACGAGCAGTACGTC.

The chain recombines TRBV5-4 with TRBJ2-7; 12 bases agree with TRBD2. Germline CDR1 reads SGHNT; CDR2 reads YYREEE (reference sequence). J lost 4 bases, V lost 5 bases, and 4 bases had no gene match. This CDR3 comprises 14 residues. The CDR3 nucleotides read TGTGCCAGCAGTCGGACTAGCGGGGAGTACGAGCAGTACTTC. The encoded protein is CASSRTSGEYEQYF.

The rearrangement joins TRBV2 to TRBJ1-1, with D possibly matching TRBD1 (5 bases). Germline lookup yields CDR1 SNHLY and CDR2 FYNNEI. Deletions cut 6 bases from V and 2 bases from J, with 16 bases between. CDR3 length equals 15 residues. This CDR3 reads CASRDRSGGNTEAFF. The CDR3 DNA follows: TGTGCCAGCAGGGACCGTAGCGGGGGAAACACTGAAGCTTTCTTT.

Concerning this clone itself: At one end, the junction sequence differs from germline, possibly due to a read error. The chain employs TRBV5-8 and TRBJ2-3; D remains unclear. There are 14 residues in the CDR3. Germline CDR1 and CDR2: SGHTS and YDEGEE. CDR3 residues: CASSLARQTVTQYF. The CDR3 DNA sequence: TGTGCCAGCAGCTTGGCGCGACAAACAGTTACGCAGTATTTT.

This chain joins TRBV28 and TRBJ2-6; D possibly corresponds to TRBD2 (5 bases). The V end lost 10 bases, the J end lost 3 bases, and 16 bases lay between the germline ends. The CDR3 loop spans 15 amino acids. The germline CDR1 and CDR2 sequences are MDHEN and SYDVKM. For the CDR3, the DNA is TGTGCCACCCACCCGGGGTTGAATGGGGCCAACGTCCTGACTTTC. This sequence encodes CATHPGLNGANVLTF.

This chain uses TRBV28 with TRBJ1-2; D unresolved. This CDR3 spans 13 amino acids. With 2 bases removed from V and 8 bases from J, the gap between germline ends came to 12 bases. Per the germline V gene, CDR1 is MDHEN and CDR2 is SYDVKM. CDR3 sequence: CASSLLEIEGYTF. The CDR3 coding sequence is TGTGCCAGCAGTTTACTAGAGATAGAGGGCTACACCTTC.

J is TRBJ1-4 and V is TRBV5-5, with 11 bases that match TRBD1. V was pared by 5 bases and J by 0 bases, with 9 bases of the junction left unmatched. This CDR3 is built from 18 residues. Germline V gives CDR1 SGHKS, CDR2 YYEKEE (reference sequence). The CDR3 DNA reads as TGTGCCAGCAGACGGACAGGGGGCATTTACCCAACTAATGAAAAACTGTTTTTT. It is translated as CASRRTGGIYPTNEKLFF.

V gene TRBV18 combines with J gene TRBJ1-1, with 8 bases fitting TRBD1. The germline V gene has CDR1 KGHSH and CDR2 LQKENI. Trimming took 4 bases from V and 3 from J; bases not matched to a gene: 4. The CDR3 is made up of 14 amino acids. DNA for the CDR3: TGTGCCAGCTCACTCGGACAGGGCGACACTGAAGCTTTCTTT. It encodes CASSLGQGDTEAFF.

The rearrangement links TRBV7-8 to TRBJ2-6; possible D gene TRBD2, 5 bases. Trimming cost V 0 bases and J 0 bases, with 12 bases left between them. Germline V gene sequence: CDR1 SGHVS, CDR2 FQNEAQ. The CDR3 has 18 residues. The CDR3 coding sequence is TGTGCCAGCAGCTTAGCGCATCGGGGTCCCTCTGGGGCCAACGTCCTGACTTTC. The encoded protein is CASSLAHRGPSGANVLTF.